The rows below give T cell receptor beta chains drawn from one sample of a study of patients and donors after allogeneic stem cell transplantation. Using its own MiXCR run on the RT-PCR reads, TCRdb lists one record per CDR3 protein. The sample consists of hundreds of thousands of distinct CDR3 sequences, about a sixth of them appearing once. The specimen sequenced was blood, either unsorted or a sorted T cell fraction (not recorded which). These receptors all come from a human donor who was either an allogeneic HSCT recipient or a stem cell or donor lymphocyte infusion donor (not recorded which). It is not recorded whose cells these are; they may come from a transplant donor. Each CDR3 is given without its conserved first and last residue. The D gene is left open where the match is weak.

J gene: TRBJ2-5; CDR3 length: 14; V gene: TRBV3-1; D gene: NA; CDR3 protein: ASSQDGGQGQETQY
J gene: TRBJ1-2; CDR3 length: 14; V gene: TRBV12-3/TRBV12-4; D gene: NA; CDR3 protein: ASSLGGSGVNYGYT
J gene: TRBJ2-2; CDR3 length: 13; V gene: TRBV6-2/TRBV6-3; D gene: TRBD2; CDR3 protein: ASSWASGKSGELF
J gene: TRBJ2-3; CDR3 length: 9; V gene: TRBV29-1; D gene: NA; CDR3 protein: STRDILTQY
J gene: TRBJ2-3; CDR3 length: 13; V gene: TRBV24-1; D gene: NA; CDR3 protein: ATSPLGGVTDTQY
J gene: TRBJ2-2; CDR3 length: 13; V gene: TRBV12-3/TRBV12-4; D gene: TRBD1; CDR3 protein: ASSFWTGGTGELF
J gene: TRBJ1-2; CDR3 length: 11; V gene: TRBV3-1; D gene: NA; CDR3 protein: ASSASEDYGYT
J gene: TRBJ2-1; CDR3 length: 12; V gene: TRBV7-9; D gene: NA; CDR3 protein: ASSPGPVSNEQF
J gene: TRBJ2-3; CDR3 length: 14; V gene: TRBV24-1; D gene: NA; CDR3 protein: ATSDASLASTDTQY
J gene: TRBJ1-5; CDR3 length: 14; V gene: TRBV19; D gene: NA; CDR3 protein: ASRRQNKGEHQPQH
J gene: TRBJ1-3; CDR3 length: 13; V gene: TRBV7-6; D gene: TRBD1; CDR3 protein: ASSLGQGRRNTIY